These T cell receptor beta chains were read from a single sample in a study of T cell responses to AZD1222 COVID-19 vaccine. Here immunoSEQ multiplex PCR was the method, and the copy in TCRdb shows in-frame clones only, minus some. The profile covers 30,000 to 35,000 clones, with approximately 86% appearing a single time and about 6.6% taken by the ten largest. Sequencing used peripheral blood, obtained on day 0 of AZD1222 vaccination. The receptors were sampled from an adult in good health. Each CDR3 is given with its conserved first and last residue. Each record gives: clone size, J gene, V gene, D gene, CDR3 DNA, CDR3 protein. The D gene is left open where the match is weak. Part of the rows lack a size; the others show once, few, many or a class for expanded clones.

clone size: NA
J gene: TRBJ1-1
V gene: TRBV10-2
D gene: NA
CDR3 DNA: TGCGCCAGCAGTGAGCTACACCTGGCCACTGAAGCTTTCTTT
CDR3 protein: CASSELHLATEAFF

clone size: NA
J gene: TRBJ1-1
V gene: TRBV5-1
D gene: NA
CDR3 DNA: TGCGCCAGCAGCCCCCGTGAGGGAATGAACACTGAAGCTTTCTTT
CDR3 protein: CASSPREGMNTEAFF

clone size: NA
J gene: TRBJ2-1
V gene: TRBV5-8
D gene: NA
CDR3 DNA: TGTGCCAGCAGCTTTGCAGGAGCTAGCTACAATGAGCAGTTCTTC
CDR3 protein: CASSFAGASYNEQFF

clone size: NA
J gene: TRBJ1-1
V gene: TRBV28
D gene: NA
CDR3 DNA: TGTGCCAGCAGTGCAGGGTACCGGGGCACTGAAGCTTTCTTT
CDR3 protein: CASSAGYRGTEAFF

clone size: once
J gene: TRBJ1-1
V gene: TRBV30
D gene: NA
CDR3 DNA: TGTGCTGCGGACACATCCATGAACACTGAAGCTTTCTTT
CDR3 protein: CAADTSMNTEAFF

clone size: NA
J gene: TRBJ1-1
V gene: TRBV11-2
D gene: NA
CDR3 DNA: TGTGCCAGCAGCTCCACTCGGCAGGGATTTAGTGAAGCTTTCTTT
CDR3 protein: CASSSTRQGFSEAFF

clone size: once
J gene: TRBJ2-5
V gene: TRBV4-1
D gene: TRBD2
CDR3 DNA: TGCGCCAGCAGTCATTCCGGGACTAGCGGGGGGGAAGTCCAAGAGACCCAGTACTTC
CDR3 protein: CASSHSGTSGGEVQETQYF

clone size: NA
J gene: TRBJ1-2
V gene: TRBV27
D gene: NA
CDR3 DNA: TGTGCCAGCAGTTTGAGGGGTACCTATGGCTACACCTTC
CDR3 protein: CASSLRGTYGYTF

clone size: NA
J gene: TRBJ2-1
V gene: TRBV28
D gene: NA
CDR3 DNA: TGTGCCAGCAGCCCCGACTACAATGAGCAGTTCTTC
CDR3 protein: CASSPDYNEQFF

clone size: NA
J gene: TRBJ1-3
V gene: TRBV3-1/TRBV3-2
D gene: NA
CDR3 DNA: TGTGCCAGCAGTCCACCAGGGGTCTCCGGAAACACCATATATTTT
CDR3 protein: CASSPPGVSGNTIYF

clone size: NA
J gene: TRBJ1-1
V gene: TRBV19
D gene: TRBD1
CDR3 DNA: TGTGCCACCTTCTCCCGAGGGACAGACACTGAAGCTTTCTTT
CDR3 protein: CATFSRGTDTEAFF

clone size: NA
J gene: TRBJ2-2
V gene: TRBV6-5
D gene: NA
CDR3 DNA: TGTGCCAGCAGCAGAAAGGGCACCGGGGAGCTGTTTTTT
CDR3 protein: CASSRKGTGELFF

clone size: NA
J gene: TRBJ2-1
V gene: TRBV4-1
D gene: TRBD2
CDR3 DNA: TGCGCCAGCAGCCAGCTCGGGGGGGCCACTTACAATGAGCAGTTCTTC
CDR3 protein: CASSQLGGATYNEQFF

clone size: once
J gene: TRBJ1-4
V gene: TRBV28
D gene: TRBD1
CDR3 DNA: TGTGCCAGCAGGACAACAGGGGGCGATGAAAAACTGTTTTTT
CDR3 protein: CASRTTGGDEKLFF

clone size: NA
J gene: TRBJ1-2
V gene: TRBV28
D gene: NA
CDR3 DNA: TGTGCCAGCAGTTTAATGGGGCGGGCAGTTGGGGGCTACACCTTC
CDR3 protein: CASSLMGRAVGGYTF

clone size: NA
J gene: TRBJ2-7
V gene: TRBV9
D gene: TRBD2
CDR3 DNA: TGTGCCAGCAGCGTCCTTGCGGGAGACTACGAGCAGTACTTC
CDR3 protein: CASSVLAGDYEQYF

clone size: NA
J gene: TRBJ1-2
V gene: TRBV28
D gene: TRBD1
CDR3 DNA: TGTGCCAGCAGACGGACAGGGAACTATGGCTACACCTTC
CDR3 protein: CASRRTGNYGYTF

clone size: NA
J gene: TRBJ2-2
V gene: TRBV28
D gene: TRBD1
CDR3 DNA: TGTGCCAGCAGTAGCCCTCCCGGGACAGGGGGGCCCGGGGAGCTGTTTTTT
CDR3 protein: CASSSPPGTGGPGELFF

clone size: NA
J gene: TRBJ2-1
V gene: TRBV6-5
D gene: NA
CDR3 DNA: TGTGCCAGCAGGCGAGGAGTCGGACCCTACAATGAGCAGTTCTTC
CDR3 protein: CASRRGVGPYNEQFF

clone size: NA
J gene: TRBJ2-4
V gene: TRBV6-5
D gene: NA
CDR3 DNA: TGTGCCAGCAGCCAGCTTCTCCAAGCCAAAAACATTCAGTACTTC
CDR3 protein: CASSQLLQAKNIQYF

clone size: NA
J gene: TRBJ1-3
V gene: TRBV18
D gene: TRBD1
CDR3 DNA: TGTGCCAGCTCACCGGACAGGGTCTCTGGAAACACCATATATTTT
CDR3 protein: CASSPDRVSGNTIYF

clone size: NA
J gene: TRBJ1-5
V gene: TRBV21-1
D gene: NA
CDR3 DNA: TGTGCCAGCAGCAAAGTTGTGCGTAGATCAACGTGGCCCCAGCATTTT
CDR3 protein: CASSKVVRRSTWPQHF

clone size: NA
J gene: TRBJ1-6
V gene: TRBV5-1
D gene: NA
CDR3 DNA: TGCGCCAGCAGTCGGACGGCCACTGGAGGGAATTCACCCCTCCACTTT
CDR3 protein: CASSRTATGGNSPLHF

clone size: NA
J gene: TRBJ1-6
V gene: TRBV10-3
D gene: TRBD1
CDR3 DNA: TGTGCCATCAGTGCCGGGAACAGGGGAAATTCACCCCTCCACTTT
CDR3 protein: CAISAGNRGNSPLHF

clone size: once
J gene: TRBJ1-6
V gene: TRBV28
D gene: NA
CDR3 DNA: TGTGCCAGCAGTCCGCAGGGGAGGAATTCACCCCTCCACTTT
CDR3 protein: CASSPQGRNSPLHF

clone size: few
J gene: TRBJ2-2
V gene: TRBV19
D gene: TRBD2
CDR3 DNA: TGTGCCAGTAGAGCGGGAGGGAGCACCGGGGAGCTGTTTTTT
CDR3 protein: CASRAGGSTGELFF

clone size: NA
J gene: TRBJ1-5
V gene: TRBV30
D gene: NA
CDR3 DNA: TGTGCCTGGAGTGTAAGTGCGGAACAGCCCCAGCATTTT
CDR3 protein: CAWSVSAEQPQHF

clone size: NA
J gene: TRBJ2-4
V gene: TRBV6-1
D gene: NA
CDR3 DNA: TGTGCCAGCAGTGAGGGGCTAGCCAAAAACATTCAGTACTTC
CDR3 protein: CASSEGLAKNIQYF

clone size: NA
J gene: TRBJ1-3
V gene: TRBV5-1
D gene: NA
CDR3 DNA: TGCGCCAGCAGCTCGGACAGTGGAAACACCATATATTTT
CDR3 protein: CASSSDSGNTIYF

clone size: NA
J gene: TRBJ1-6
V gene: TRBV5-1
D gene: NA
CDR3 DNA: TGCGCCAGCCGGGTGGCTTCAGGACAGAATGGGAATTCACCCCTCCACTTT
CDR3 protein: CASRVASGQNGNSPLHF

clone size: once
J gene: TRBJ2-3
V gene: TRBV7-9
D gene: NA
CDR3 DNA: TGTGCCAGCAGTTGGGCTTTTAGCACAGATACGCAGTATTTT
CDR3 protein: CASSWAFSTDTQYF

clone size: NA
J gene: TRBJ1-5
V gene: TRBV27
D gene: NA
CDR3 DNA: TGTGCCAGCAGTTTATTACCAGGGAAGCAGCCCCAGCATTTT
CDR3 protein: CASSLLPGKQPQHF

clone size: NA
J gene: TRBJ2-7
V gene: TRBV19
D gene: TRBD1
CDR3 DNA: TGTGCCAGTAGTACGCGACAGGGTTCCTACGAGCAGTACTTC
CDR3 protein: CASSTRQGSYEQYF

clone size: NA
J gene: TRBJ2-2
V gene: TRBV30
D gene: NA
CDR3 DNA: TGTGCCTGGAGCGGCGGATCGAACACCGGGGAGCTGTTTTTT
CDR3 protein: CAWSGGSNTGELFF

clone size: NA
J gene: TRBJ1-1
V gene: TRBV5-4
D gene: TRBD1
CDR3 DNA: TGTGCCAGCAGCTCGAAAAACAGGGGAAGCACTGAAGCTTTCTTT
CDR3 protein: CASSSKNRGSTEAFF

clone size: few
J gene: TRBJ2-7
V gene: TRBV28
D gene: NA
CDR3 DNA: TGTGCCAGCAGTTTCCCCGTGGGCCAAGGGCAGTACTTC
CDR3 protein: CASSFPVGQGQYF

clone size: NA
J gene: TRBJ1-1
V gene: TRBV9
D gene: TRBD1
CDR3 DNA: TGTGCCAGCAGCGTTACAGGGGGGAACACTGAAGCTTTCTTT
CDR3 protein: CASSVTGGNTEAFF

clone size: NA
J gene: TRBJ2-1
V gene: TRBV4-1
D gene: TRBD2
CDR3 DNA: TGCGCCAGCAGCCAAAGCGCGGGGACTAGCGGTACCGAGCAGTTCTTC
CDR3 protein: CASSQSAGTSGTEQFF

clone size: NA
J gene: TRBJ1-1
V gene: TRBV7-8
D gene: TRBD1
CDR3 DNA: TGTGCCAGCAGCCCCGGGACAGGGGGCCTGGGCACTGAAGCTTTCTTT
CDR3 protein: CASSPGTGGLGTEAFF

clone size: NA
J gene: TRBJ2-7
V gene: TRBV19
D gene: NA
CDR3 DNA: TGTGCCAGTAGTATAGTTGGGACTGGGAATTACGAGCAGTACTTC
CDR3 protein: CASSIVGTGNYEQYF

clone size: once
J gene: TRBJ1-1
V gene: TRBV6-2/TRBV6-3
D gene: NA
CDR3 DNA: TGTGCCAGCAGTTACTCTCCGTTAGGGAACACTGAAGCTTTCTTT
CDR3 protein: CASSYSPLGNTEAFF

clone size: NA
J gene: TRBJ1-1
V gene: TRBV7-9
D gene: NA
CDR3 DNA: TGTGCCAGCAACCTCTCCCCCCCGAACACTGAAGCTTTCTTT
CDR3 protein: CASNLSPPNTEAFF

clone size: NA
J gene: TRBJ1-5
V gene: TRBV11-3
D gene: NA
CDR3 DNA: TGTGCCAGCAGCTTAGGCCCCGCGCGGAGGACCCAGCATTTT
CDR3 protein: CASSLGPARRTQHF

clone size: few
J gene: TRBJ2-3
V gene: TRBV28
D gene: TRBD2
CDR3 DNA: TGTGCCAGCTCCCTCACTAGCGGGAGGGCCCCGCAGTATTTT
CDR3 protein: CASSLTSGRAPQYF

clone size: NA
J gene: TRBJ1-2
V gene: TRBV27
D gene: NA
CDR3 DNA: TGTGCCAGCTCACTAGGGGGGCCAGGGCGGTACTATGGCTACACCTTC
CDR3 protein: CASSLGGPGRYYGYTF

clone size: NA
J gene: TRBJ2-3
V gene: TRBV2
D gene: TRBD1
CDR3 DNA: TGTGCCAGCAGTGGCCCTTCGACAGGGGGCGTAGATACGCAGTATTTT
CDR3 protein: CASSGPSTGGVDTQYF

clone size: NA
J gene: TRBJ1-6
V gene: TRBV13
D gene: NA
CDR3 DNA: TGTGCCAGCAGCCGCTGGGGGGCCTATAATTCACCCCTCCACTTT
CDR3 protein: CASSRWGAYNSPLHF

clone size: NA
J gene: TRBJ1-1
V gene: TRBV28
D gene: NA
CDR3 DNA: TGTGCCAGCAGTTTTACGGGGACTGAAGCTTTCTTT
CDR3 protein: CASSFTGTEAFF

clone size: NA
J gene: TRBJ2-3
V gene: TRBV27
D gene: TRBD2
CDR3 DNA: TGTGCCAGCAGAATGGGACTAGCGGCAGATACGCAGTATTTT
CDR3 protein: CASRMGLAADTQYF

clone size: NA
J gene: TRBJ1-1
V gene: TRBV7-8
D gene: NA
CDR3 DNA: TGTGCCAGCAGCTTAGCGGGCAACACTGAAGCTTTCTTT
CDR3 protein: CASSLAGNTEAFF

clone size: NA
J gene: TRBJ1-2
V gene: TRBV6-5
D gene: NA
CDR3 DNA: TGTGCCAGCACCGAGGAGGCGGGCTATGGCTACACCTTC
CDR3 protein: CASTEEAGYGYTF

clone size: NA
J gene: TRBJ2-7
V gene: TRBV30
D gene: NA
CDR3 DNA: TGTGCCTGGGGGACGGATTCCTACGAGCAGTACTTC
CDR3 protein: CAWGTDSYEQYF

clone size: NA
J gene: TRBJ2-1
V gene: TRBV29-1
D gene: NA
CDR3 DNA: TGCAGCGTTTTGGTGGATGAGCAGTTCTTC
CDR3 protein: CSVLVDEQFF